These 10 T cell receptor beta chains came from one sample sequenced in a study of shared clonotypes between healthy human individuals. Clones were read by immunoSEQ multiplex PCR, and TCRdb kept only the in-frame ones, dropping some. Of some 2,000,000 clones listed, roughly 94% were seen once; the top ten hold 0.1% to 0.15%. What was sequenced was naive CD4+ T cells sorted from blood. Subset described: CD45RA+ positively selected. The source of these receptors is a man aged 18 to 29 in good health.

This chain joins TRBV5-5 and TRBJ2-5; 7 nucleotides line up with TRBD1. After removal of 2 bases from V and 4 bases from J, the junction contained 11 bases not matched to a gene. Germline loops: CDR1 SGHKS, CDR2 YYEKEE (reference sequence). The CDR3 is made up of 16 amino acids. CDR3 bases: TGTGCCAGCAGCTTTCCGGTGGGACAGATACCAGAGACCCAGTACTTC. This gives the protein CASSFPVGQIPETQYF.

The V call is TRBV10-3, the J call TRBJ2-3; D tentatively fits TRBD1 or TRBD2 (6 bases each). V was clipped by 6 bases and J by 2 bases, with 18 bases between them. Germline lookup yields CDR1 ENHRY and CDR2 SYGVKD. This CDR3 is built from 16 residues. CDR3 DNA: TGTGCCATCAGCGGGGGCGCAGGGGACGTCACAGATACGCAGTATTTT. Residues: CAISGGAGDVTDTQYF.

This chain connects TRBV28 to TRBJ1-1; D remains ambiguous. The V gene's germline CDR1 is MDHEN and CDR2 SYDVKM. Trimming took 5 bases from V and 1 from J, leaving 8 bases between them. The CDR3 sequence is 13 residues long. CDR3 DNA: TGTGCCAGCAGTAACACCGCGAACACTGAAGCTTTCTTT. This codes for CASSNTANTEAFF.

The chain couples TRBV28 to TRBJ1-1; weak D call: TRBD1 (5 bases). Trimming removed 6 bases from V and 4 bases from J, with 15 bases in between. Germline values: CDR1 MDHEN, CDR2 SYDVKM. The CDR3 is 14 amino acids. The CDR3 DNA reads as TGTGCCAGCAGCTCCCGGGGACTGGGCACTGAAGCTTTCTTT. It specifies CASSSRGLGTEAFF.

The rearrangement links TRBV10-3 to TRBJ2-7, with 11 positions matching TRBD1. The CDR3 spans 15 residues. Germline V CDR1 and CDR2: ENHRY, SYGVKD. Germline trimming cut 6 bases from V and 3 bases from J; bases unmatched to any gene: 7. CDR3 amino acids: CAIREGTGGYYEQYF. The CDR3 DNA is TGTGCCATCAGGGAGGGGACAGGGGGATACTACGAGCAGTACTTC.

This clone was counted a single time. As DNA, the CDR3 is TGTGCCAGCAGCTCATACACAGATACGCAGTATTTT. It is translated as CASSSYTDTQYF. The chain employs TRBV11-2 and TRBJ2-3; D call uncertain. The CDR3 has 12 residues. Germline CDR1 reads SGHAT; CDR2 reads FQNNGV. Trimming removed 4 bases from V and 2 bases from J, with 4 bases in between. The variable domain in full, with the rest retrieved from reference TRBV11-2 and TRBJ2-3, is EAGVAQSPRYKIIEKRQSVAFWCNPISGHATLYWYQQILGQGPKLLIQFQNNGVVDDSQLPKDRFSAERLKGVDSTLKIQPAKLEDSAVYLCASSSYTDTQYFGPGTRLTVL.

Written as DNA, the CDR3 is TGTGCCAGCACCCCGGGCTACTCGGGGAGCTCCTACAATGAGCAGTTCTTC. It yields the protein CASTPGYSGSSYNEQFF. The chain combines TRBV7-9 with TRBJ2-1, with D possibly being TRBD2 (5 bases). The germline V and J ends were trimmed by 7 bases and 0 bases, with 19 bases remaining between them. Germline CDR1 and CDR2: SEHNR and FQNEAQ (reference sequence). This CDR3 is built from 17 residues.

V gene TRBV9 combines with J gene TRBJ1-1, with 7 bases fitting TRBD1. V lost 4 bases and J lost 2; bases outside the gene matches: 8. This CDR3 is built from 15 residues. Germline V gene data show CDR1 as SGDLS and CDR2 as YYNGEE. The CDR3 DNA sequence: TGTGCCAGCAGCCCCACCGGGACAGCCAACACTGAAGCTTTCTTT. This translates into CASSPTGTANTEAFF.

This clone was observed once. The chain couples TRBV5-6 to TRBJ2-7, with D possibly matching TRBD1 (7 bases). This CDR3 comprises 14 residues. V was trimmed by 10 bases and J by 10 bases, leaving 27 bases between them. The germline V gene has CDR1 SGHDT and CDR2 YYEEEE. The CDR3 DNA reads as TGTGCCTCAAGGCCCGCGGGACAGAAATATTCCCAGTACTTC. It specifies CASRPAGQKYSQYF.

The chain has TRBV7-8 and TRBJ2-2; D unclear. V lost 3 bases and J lost 8, with 10 bases in between. The germline V gene has CDR1 SGHVS and CDR2 FQNEAQ. The CDR3 covers 13 residues. The CDR3 sequence is CASSFTWPGELFF. The CDR3 bases are TGTGCCAGCAGCTTTACCTGGCCTGGGGAGCTGTTTTTT.